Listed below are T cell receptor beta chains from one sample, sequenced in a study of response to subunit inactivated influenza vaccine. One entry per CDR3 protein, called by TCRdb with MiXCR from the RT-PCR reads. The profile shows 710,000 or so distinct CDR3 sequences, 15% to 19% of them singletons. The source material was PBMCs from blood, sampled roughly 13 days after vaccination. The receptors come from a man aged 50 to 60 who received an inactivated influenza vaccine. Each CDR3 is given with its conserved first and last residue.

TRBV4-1 CASSQGPIGAGYSYEQYF
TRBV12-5 CASAPGMNTEAFF
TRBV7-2 CASSKQDRLGYGYTF
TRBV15 CATSRGPAASSYNEQFF
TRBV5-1 CASSLTAGANVLTF
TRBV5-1 CASSVRQETGELFF
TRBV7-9 CASSAGGPAEKLFF
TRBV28 CASSTTGIDTGELFF
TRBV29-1 CSISLQGPDDYGYTF
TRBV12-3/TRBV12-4 CASRGEKEAFF
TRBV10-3 CAISGQGPEQYF
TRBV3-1 CASSRTQGYEQYF
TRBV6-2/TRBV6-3 CASSYEEGRSSGNTIYF
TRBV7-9 CASSVIPPTGNEQFF
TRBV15 CATSSNRVETQYF
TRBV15 CATSALENTEAFF
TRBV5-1 CASSGFAGGDYGYTF
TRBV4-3 CASSQDELGGETQYF
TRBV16 CASSQLGRRQETQYF
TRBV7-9 CASSLGTVYGYTF
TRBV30 CAWRPGRNTEAFF
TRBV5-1 CASSFDVFQETQYF
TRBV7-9 CASSLVIGGFNEQFF
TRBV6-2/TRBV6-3 CASSPSQGIILYNEQFF
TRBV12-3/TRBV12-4 CASRVGGQETQYF
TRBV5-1 CASSLAPQGGYGYTF
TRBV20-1 CSARAGYSYEQYF
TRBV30 CAWSVSRVNYGYTF
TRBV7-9 CASSLFGEEQFF
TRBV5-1 CASSWGPEGSQFF
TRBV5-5 CASLGDNEQFF
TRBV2 CASRSDRETQYF
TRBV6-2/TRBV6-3 CASSYSLRYTEAFF
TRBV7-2 CASSLRESGSYNEQFF
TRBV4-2 CASSQAAQGVYEQYF
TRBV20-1 CSASDRSGANVLTF
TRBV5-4 CASSLVSERGEQFF
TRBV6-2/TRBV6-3 CASSSRRSQLRGQPQHF
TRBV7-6 CASSDAANEKLFF
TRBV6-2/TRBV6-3 CASSYSPVLGLAKNIQYF
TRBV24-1 CATSDPRTGGREQFF
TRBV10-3 CAIRLEANTEAFF
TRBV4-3 CASSQDWPGTGELFF
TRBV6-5 CASSYQDSRVYEQYF
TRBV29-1 CSVHPGGFTGELFF
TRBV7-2 CASSVLRGDYGYTF
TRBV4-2 CASSQLQGSWEKLFF
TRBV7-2 CASSFRQGTYEQYF
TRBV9 CASSVSPDRGYREQYF
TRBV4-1 CASSQPGGGETQYF
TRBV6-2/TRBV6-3 CASSYLRGPQHF
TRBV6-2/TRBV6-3 CASSSHGSRGGTEAFF
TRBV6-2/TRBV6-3 CASSPSGGIIPGELFF
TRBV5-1 CASRGSGGLPGDTQYF
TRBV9 CASSVGTVRETQYF